Reported below is one TCR beta chain. Its specificity is unknown. The data originate from a study of T cell responses to AZD1222 COVID-19 vaccine. Sequenced by immunoSEQ multiplex PCR; TCRdb stores in-frame clones only, minus some. The repertoire includes about 84,000 clones, 80% to 90% of them detected once, and under 35% sits in the top ten. Study-wide points: Reports say nearly half of spike-specific TCRs go after unmutated variant regions. Researchers took repertoire samples only after the peak T cell response had come.

The CDR3 contains 13 residues. The V gene lost 2 bases and the J gene lost 7 bases, with 6 bases spanning the gap. Germline V gene sequence: CDR1 MNHEY, CDR2 SVGEGT. This specimen was peripheral blood, taken on day 0 of AZD1222 vaccination. The chain has TRBV6-2 or TRBV6-3 and TRBJ1-6; D gene unclear. The TCR comes from an adult in good health. This chain's CDR3 is CASSYGANSPLHF. The CDR3 bases are TGTGCCAGCAGTTACGGAGCGAATTCACCCCTCCACTTT.